This TCR beta chain stems from a study of blood T cell repertoires in COVID-19 (TCRdb year 2020). The study in broad terms: The collaborator samples originated in the United States, Italy and Spain and spanned the acute and convalescent phases of COVID-19. The prospective study material was composed of cDNA or gDNA derived from T cells, B-cell-depleted T cells, or PBMCs. Subjects who had been exposed to COVID-19, were actively infected with it, or had recovered from it provided the deeply sampled blood TCRbeta repertoires that made up the dataset. A freely available public database, intended as a resource for researchers studying the immune response to SARS-CoV-2, is where the repertoires were released. The samples were drawn from two sources: the first 160 participants of the ongoing ImmuneRACE study, and fewer than 1,500 subjects contributed by 6 global collaborators. Sample metadata almost always included a de-identified subject ID, COVID-19 status, age in years and sex. Where available, HLA class I and class II types were taken from metadata supplied by the sample provider and were not determined by assay-based typing. Overall study outcomes, separate from this receptor: The quantity of clinical and demographic metadata differed by source and by participant and was supplied without curation.

The CDR3 numbers 14 residues from cysteine through phenylalanine. Of the read, only the CDR3 DNA is kept; its 42 bases are in frame from base 1. In the germline V gene, CDR1 corresponds to KGHSH and CDR2 to LQKENI. For this chain, trimming is 6 bases at the V end and 8 bases at the J end, and the number of junction bases without a gene match is 5. TCRbeta CDR3 regions were amplified from genomic DNA by means of the immunoSEQ Assay, a bias-controlled multiplex PCR. The authors processed their data as follows. Nucleated cell counts per sample were estimated from amplification of reference gene primers within the assay. Sequence reads were collapsed and filtered to measure the absolute abundance of every unique TCRbeta CDR3 rearrangement. For each sample, productive Simpson clonality was calculated by taking the square root of Simpson's diversity index across productive rearrangements. The source is immuneACCESS, and TCRdb retained only in-frame sequences with V and J called. Part of the clones is not carried over; for the studies checked, unresolved V genes explain less than half of this, and the remainder is unexplained. V and J calls and clone size are those listed in that table; D and trimming were worked out from the DNA. Present in this sample are 120,000 or so clones, 80% of which were seen just once. The ten largest clones take up about 25% of the sample.

The collaborating institutions used their own protocols to collect whole blood in K2EDTA tubes. For TCRbeta analysis, collaborators shipped samples as frozen whole blood, isolated PBMCs, or DNA extracted from either of those sample types. Details on this clone: What this receptor recognizes is not known. It has no much larger one-base neighbor in the sample; base qualities were not kept.

The chain is made from TRBV18 and TRBJ2-1, with 12 bases aligning to TRBD2. The sequence was obtained from a human donor in a cohort sampled during active COVID-19. What was sequenced was peripheral blood. Read as DNA, the sequence is TGTGCCAGCTCTGGACTAGCGGGGATCGATGAGCAGTTCTTC. Its coded protein is CASSGLAGIDEQFF.